The rows below give T cell receptor beta chains drawn from one sample of a study of blood T cell repertoires in COVID-19. The method was immunoSEQ multiplex PCR; TCRdb's version includes in-frame clones alone and lacks a portion of them. The sample yields over 100,000 clones, 91% seen once. Sequencing used peripheral blood. These receptors originate from a human donor in a cohort sampled during active COVID-19. Each CDR3 is given with its conserved first and last residue. The order of the fields is CDR3 length, D gene, V gene, J gene, clone size, CDR3 protein, CDR3 DNA. D genes are given only for firm matches. Some rows have no size entry. The others give once, few or many, or a class for an expanded clone.

cdr3_length: 13; d_call: NA; v_call: TRBV15; j_call: TRBJ1-1; clone_size: NA; cdr3_aa: CATSRGPDTEAFF; cdr3_nt: TGTGCCACCAGCAGAGGTCCTGACACTGAAGCTTTCTTT
cdr3_length: 15; d_call: NA; v_call: TRBV6-5; j_call: TRBJ2-7; clone_size: NA; cdr3_aa: CASSSRHRPNYEQYF; cdr3_nt: TGTGCCAGCAGTTCGAGGCATCGACCGAACTACGAGCAGTACTTC
cdr3_length: 13; d_call: TRBD1; v_call: TRBV11-3; j_call: TRBJ2-1; clone_size: NA; cdr3_aa: CASSFDRGSEQFF; cdr3_nt: TGTGCCAGCAGCTTCGACAGGGGGAGTGAGCAGTTCTTC
cdr3_length: 11; d_call: TRBD1; v_call: TRBV9; j_call: TRBJ1-1; clone_size: NA; cdr3_aa: CASSVHRGAFF; cdr3_nt: TGTGCCAGCAGCGTTCACAGGGGAGCTTTCTTT
cdr3_length: 13; d_call: TRBD1; v_call: TRBV9; j_call: TRBJ2-5; clone_size: NA; cdr3_aa: CASSAGGVETQYF; cdr3_nt: TGTGCCAGCAGCGCAGGGGGTGTAGAGACCCAGTACTTC
cdr3_length: 15; d_call: NA; v_call: TRBV14; j_call: TRBJ1-6; clone_size: once; cdr3_aa: CASSQDGRGNSPLHF; cdr3_nt: TGTGCCAGCAGCCAAGATGGGAGGGGTAATTCACCCCTCCACTTT
cdr3_length: 13; d_call: TRBD2; v_call: TRBV7-9; j_call: TRBJ2-7; clone_size: few; cdr3_aa: CASSSLGGIEQYF; cdr3_nt: TGTGCCAGCAGCTCCCTCGGGGGGATTGAGCAGTACTTC
cdr3_length: 16; d_call: TRBD2; v_call: TRBV4-2; j_call: TRBJ2-1; clone_size: NA; cdr3_aa: CASSQQPGLAGNEQFF; cdr3_nt: TGTGCCAGCAGCCAACAACCGGGACTAGCTGGCAATGAGCAGTTCTTC
cdr3_length: 13; d_call: TRBD1; v_call: TRBV10-2; j_call: TRBJ1-1; clone_size: NA; cdr3_aa: CASNRDRGQGAFF; cdr3_nt: TGCGCCAGCAACCGGGACAGGGGGCAAGGAGCTTTCTTT
cdr3_length: 18; d_call: TRBD2; v_call: TRBV27; j_call: TRBJ2-3; clone_size: NA; cdr3_aa: CASSASGRARYRGDTQYF; cdr3_nt: TGTGCCAGCAGCGCTAGCGGGAGGGCCCGGTATCGGGGAGATACGCAGTATTTT
cdr3_length: 13; d_call: NA; v_call: TRBV2; j_call: TRBJ1-5; clone_size: NA; cdr3_aa: CASGQQWNQPQHF; cdr3_nt: TGTGCCAGCGGACAGCAGTGGAATCAGCCCCAGCATTTT
cdr3_length: 14; d_call: NA; v_call: TRBV11-2; j_call: TRBJ2-1; clone_size: NA; cdr3_aa: CASSLGRDGNEQFF; cdr3_nt: TGTGCCAGCAGCTTAGGCCGGGATGGCAATGAGCAGTTCTTC
cdr3_length: 14; d_call: TRBD2; v_call: TRBV28; j_call: TRBJ2-7; clone_size: NA; cdr3_aa: CASSEAGAPYEQYF; cdr3_nt: TGTGCCAGCAGTGAGGCGGGAGCTCCCTACGAGCAGTACTTC
cdr3_length: 17; d_call: NA; v_call: TRBV4-3; j_call: TRBJ2-3; clone_size: once; cdr3_aa: CASSQDSRRGATDTQYF; cdr3_nt: TGCGCCAGCAGCCAAGATTCGCGGCGGGGAGCCACAGATACGCAGTATTTT
cdr3_length: 13; d_call: NA; v_call: TRBV5-5; j_call: TRBJ1-1; clone_size: NA; cdr3_aa: CASTWGGRGEAFF; cdr3_nt: TGTGCCAGCACCTGGGGGGGACGAGGTGAAGCTTTCTTT
cdr3_length: 17; d_call: TRBD1; v_call: TRBV13; j_call: TRBJ2-1; clone_size: NA; cdr3_aa: CASSLLQGASHYNEQFF; cdr3_nt: TGTGCCAGCAGCCTTCTACAGGGGGCATCACATTACAATGAGCAGTTCTTC
cdr3_length: 13; d_call: NA; v_call: TRBV29-1; j_call: TRBJ2-5; clone_size: NA; cdr3_aa: CSVESTYQETQYF; cdr3_nt: TGCAGCGTTGAATCCACATACCAAGAGACCCAGTACTTC
cdr3_length: 15; d_call: NA; v_call: TRBV2; j_call: TRBJ2-1; clone_size: NA; cdr3_aa: CASSDRDWFYNEQFF; cdr3_nt: TGTGCCAGCAGTGACAGGGACTGGTTTTACAATGAGCAGTTCTTC
cdr3_length: 16; d_call: TRBD2; v_call: TRBV5-6; j_call: TRBJ2-1; clone_size: NA; cdr3_aa: CASSLGLAGVSNEQFF; cdr3_nt: TGTGCCAGCAGCCTGGGACTAGCGGGAGTGTCGAATGAGCAGTTCTTC
cdr3_length: 13; d_call: NA; v_call: TRBV19; j_call: TRBJ2-4; clone_size: NA; cdr3_aa: CASSKGWENIQYF; cdr3_nt: TGTGCCAGTAGTAAGGGGTGGGAAAACATTCAGTACTTC
cdr3_length: 15; d_call: TRBD2; v_call: TRBV24-1; j_call: TRBJ2-3; clone_size: once; cdr3_aa: CARQGGGAVVDTQYF; cdr3_nt: TGTGCACGGCAAGGCGGGGGGGCGGTAGTGGATACGCAGTATTTT
cdr3_length: 13; d_call: TRBD1; v_call: TRBV28; j_call: TRBJ1-2; clone_size: NA; cdr3_aa: CASSYTGTGSYTF; cdr3_nt: TGTGCCAGCAGCTATACCGGGACAGGGAGCTACACCTTC
cdr3_length: 14; d_call: NA; v_call: TRBV6-2/TRBV6-3; j_call: TRBJ1-5; clone_size: NA; cdr3_aa: CASSYSIPNQPQHF; cdr3_nt: TGTGCCAGCAGTTACTCCATTCCCAATCAGCCCCAGCATTTT
cdr3_length: 14; d_call: NA; v_call: TRBV6-1; j_call: TRBJ1-4; clone_size: NA; cdr3_aa: CASSESYGGEKLFF; cdr3_nt: TGTGCCAGCAGTGAAAGCTACGGGGGTGAAAAACTGTTTTTT
cdr3_length: 14; d_call: NA; v_call: TRBV5-4; j_call: TRBJ2-5; clone_size: NA; cdr3_aa: CASRAEEADETQYF; cdr3_nt: TGTGCCAGCCGAGCTGAGGAGGCGGATGAGACCCAGTACTTC
cdr3_length: 15; d_call: NA; v_call: TRBV28; j_call: TRBJ1-5; clone_size: NA; cdr3_aa: CASSLVRLGNQPQHF; cdr3_nt: TGTGCCAGCAGTTTAGTCCGGCTCGGGAATCAGCCCCAGCATTTT
cdr3_length: 13; d_call: NA; v_call: TRBV24-1; j_call: TRBJ2-7; clone_size: NA; cdr3_aa: CATPSYTAEEQYF; cdr3_nt: TGTGCCACCCCTAGCTACACCGCAGAGGAGCAGTACTTC
cdr3_length: 15; d_call: TRBD2; v_call: TRBV3-1/TRBV3-2; j_call: TRBJ2-7; clone_size: NA; cdr3_aa: CASSHPGTRGYEQYF; cdr3_nt: TGTGCCAGCAGCCACCCCGGGACTAGGGGGTACGAGCAGTACTTC
cdr3_length: 13; d_call: NA; v_call: TRBV28; j_call: TRBJ1-5; clone_size: few; cdr3_aa: CASSLPLNQPQHF; cdr3_nt: TGTGCCAGCAGTCTACCACTAAATCAGCCCCAGCATTTT
cdr3_length: 14; d_call: NA; v_call: TRBV3-1/TRBV3-2; j_call: TRBJ1-2; clone_size: NA; cdr3_aa: CASSQERLGYGYTF; cdr3_nt: TGTGCCAGCAGCCAAGAGAGGCTTGGCTATGGCTACACCTTC
cdr3_length: 12; d_call: TRBD1; v_call: TRBV12-3/TRBV12-4; j_call: TRBJ1-1; clone_size: once; cdr3_aa: CASSLGGLEAFF; cdr3_nt: TGTGCCAGCAGCCTAGGGGGCCTTGAAGCTTTCTTT
cdr3_length: 15; d_call: NA; v_call: TRBV3-1/TRBV3-2; j_call: TRBJ1-2; clone_size: NA; cdr3_aa: CASSRSAGSPYGYTF; cdr3_nt: TGTGCCAGCAGCCGGTCCGCGGGATCTCCCTATGGCTACACCTTC
cdr3_length: 11; d_call: TRBD1; v_call: TRBV12-3/TRBV12-4; j_call: TRBJ1-2; clone_size: NA; cdr3_aa: CAGGTGGVAFF; cdr3_nt: TGTGCCGGAGGGACAGGGGGGGTAGCCTTCTTC
cdr3_length: 13; d_call: TRBD1; v_call: TRBV7-9; j_call: TRBJ2-7; clone_size: NA; cdr3_aa: CASSKGQTYEQYF; cdr3_nt: TGTGCCAGCAGCAAGGGACAGACCTACGAGCAGTACTTC
cdr3_length: 13; d_call: NA; v_call: TRBV7-2; j_call: TRBJ1-2; clone_size: NA; cdr3_aa: CASSSYLDIGYTF; cdr3_nt: TGTGCCAGCAGCTCATACTTGGACATTGGCTACACCTTC
cdr3_length: 14; d_call: NA; v_call: TRBV19; j_call: TRBJ2-2; clone_size: NA; cdr3_aa: CASRDRPYTGELFF; cdr3_nt: TGTGCCAGTAGAGACAGGCCATACACCGGGGAGCTGTTTTTT
cdr3_length: 15; d_call: NA; v_call: TRBV6-2/TRBV6-3; j_call: TRBJ2-1; clone_size: NA; cdr3_aa: CASRPTSRGYNEQFF; cdr3_nt: TGTGCCAGCAGGCCTACTAGCAGAGGCTACAATGAGCAGTTCTTC
cdr3_length: 18; d_call: NA; v_call: TRBV19; j_call: TRBJ2-7; clone_size: NA; cdr3_aa: CASSIDGAQTDETYEQYF; cdr3_nt: TGTGCCAGTAGTATAGATGGGGCCCAAACAGACGAGACCTACGAGCAGTACTTC
cdr3_length: 15; d_call: NA; v_call: TRBV18; j_call: TRBJ1-1; clone_size: NA; cdr3_aa: CASSPRFGETAEAFF; cdr3_nt: TGTGCCAGCTCACCAAGGTTTGGGGAGACGGCTGAAGCTTTCTTT
cdr3_length: 17; d_call: NA; v_call: TRBV19; j_call: TRBJ1-1; clone_size: NA; cdr3_aa: CASSMGSGTAWNTEAFF; cdr3_nt: TGTGCCAGTAGTATGGGATCCGGGACTGCGTGGAACACTGAAGCTTTCTTT
cdr3_length: 15; d_call: TRBD1; v_call: TRBV6-5; j_call: TRBJ2-7; clone_size: NA; cdr3_aa: CASTNPGQNSYEQYF; cdr3_nt: TGTGCCAGCACGAATCCGGGACAGAACTCCTACGAGCAGTACTTC
cdr3_length: 16; d_call: TRBD2; v_call: TRBV18; j_call: TRBJ2-1; clone_size: NA; cdr3_aa: CASSPSGLANPNEQFF; cdr3_nt: TGTGCCAGCTCACCATCGGGACTAGCCAATCCCAATGAGCAGTTCTTC
cdr3_length: 14; d_call: TRBD1; v_call: TRBV30; j_call: TRBJ2-7; clone_size: NA; cdr3_aa: CAWLAGTGGYEQYF; cdr3_nt: TGTGCCTGGTTGGCGGGGACAGGGGGCTACGAGCAGTACTTC
cdr3_length: 13; d_call: NA; v_call: TRBV29-1; j_call: TRBJ2-7; clone_size: NA; cdr3_aa: CSVESEEVREQYF; cdr3_nt: TGCAGCGTTGAATCCGAGGAGGTGCGGGAGCAGTACTTC
cdr3_length: 14; d_call: TRBD1; v_call: TRBV19; j_call: TRBJ1-2; clone_size: few; cdr3_aa: CASSIDTGTGPYTF; cdr3_nt: TGTGCCAGTAGTATAGACACCGGGACAGGACCTTACACCTTC
cdr3_length: 11; d_call: NA; v_call: TRBV12-3/TRBV12-4; j_call: TRBJ1-1; clone_size: NA; cdr3_aa: CASQLSSRAFF; cdr3_nt: TGTGCCAGCCAACTCTCCTCCCGGGCTTTCTTT
cdr3_length: 14; d_call: NA; v_call: TRBV18; j_call: TRBJ2-3; clone_size: NA; cdr3_aa: CASSQGAQTDTQYF; cdr3_nt: TGTGCCAGCTCACAAGGGGCGCAAACAGATACGCAGTATTTT
cdr3_length: 13; d_call: NA; v_call: TRBV3-1/TRBV3-2; j_call: TRBJ2-7; clone_size: NA; cdr3_aa: CASSLRETYEQYF; cdr3_nt: TGTGCCAGCAGCCTCCGGGAGACCTACGAGCAGTACTTC
cdr3_length: 14; d_call: NA; v_call: TRBV7-2; j_call: TRBJ2-7; clone_size: NA; cdr3_aa: CASSLDRFTYEQYF; cdr3_nt: TGTGCCAGCAGCTTAGACAGGTTCACCTACGAGCAGTACTTC
cdr3_length: 12; d_call: NA; v_call: TRBV12-5; j_call: TRBJ2-3; clone_size: NA; cdr3_aa: CASGLVKDTQYF; cdr3_nt: TGTGCTAGTGGTTTGGTTAAAGATACGCAGTATTTT
cdr3_length: 12; d_call: TRBD1; v_call: TRBV30; j_call: TRBJ1-2; clone_size: NA; cdr3_aa: CAWSGQGSGYTF; cdr3_nt: TGTGCCTGGAGTGGACAGGGAAGTGGCTACACCTTC
cdr3_length: 19; d_call: NA; v_call: TRBV4-3; j_call: TRBJ1-2; clone_size: NA; cdr3_aa: CASSQDVNRVSAANYGYTF; cdr3_nt: TGCGCCAGCAGCCAAGATGTGAACAGGGTTAGTGCAGCTAACTATGGCTACACCTTC
cdr3_length: 16; d_call: NA; v_call: TRBV27; j_call: TRBJ2-2; clone_size: few; cdr3_aa: CASSFLWRTNTGELFF; cdr3_nt: TGTGCCAGCAGTTTTTTGTGGCGGACGAACACCGGGGAGCTGTTTTTT
cdr3_length: 16; d_call: NA; v_call: TRBV27; j_call: TRBJ1-2; clone_size: few; cdr3_aa: CASRPGVAGVMNGYTF; cdr3_nt: TGTGCCAGCAGGCCAGGGGTTGCTGGAGTGATGAATGGCTACACCTTC
cdr3_length: 14; d_call: TRBD2; v_call: TRBV7-3; j_call: TRBJ2-3; clone_size: NA; cdr3_aa: CASSYGTSLDTQYF; cdr3_nt: TGTGCCAGCAGCTACGGGACTAGCCTAGATACGCAGTATTTT
cdr3_length: 18; d_call: TRBD1; v_call: TRBV16; j_call: TRBJ1-2; clone_size: NA; cdr3_aa: CASSPQRGQGGSFYGYTF; cdr3_nt: TGTGCCAGCAGCCCCCAACGCGGACAGGGTGGCTCTTTTTATGGCTACACCTTC
cdr3_length: 14; d_call: NA; v_call: TRBV2; j_call: TRBJ2-1; clone_size: NA; cdr3_aa: CASSVLLSYNEQFF; cdr3_nt: TGTGCCAGCAGTGTACTCCTCTCCTACAATGAGCAGTTCTTC